The present TCR beta chain was sequenced within a study of T cells in Graves' hyperthyroidism and ophthalmopathy. This CDR3 is built from 12 residues. The germline V gene has CDR1 LNHDA and CDR2 SQIVND (reference sequence). With 10 bases removed from V and 0 bases from J, the gap between germline ends came to 7 bases. This clonotype has at least ten counts. Graves' hyperthyroidism is called stable when ophthalmopathy does not progress within 18 months. RNA transcripts served as the template for amplifying TCR beta CDR3 regions. In the first-round RT-PCR of the TCR CDR3, the HTBI primer set was used. MiXCR, applied by TCRdb to the multiplex PCR reads, yields one record per CDR3 protein. The sample shows about 400,000 distinct CDR3 sequences, over 10% of them seen only once.

The sample consisted of blood. The chain joins TRBV19 to TRBJ1-5, with D hard to call. This clonotype was obtained from a woman aged 18 to 35 with Graves' hyperthyroidism. Here the CDR3 DNA reads TGTGCCACGCAGGATAGCAATCAGCCCCAGCATTTT. Protein: CATQDSNQPQHF.